The 10 T cell receptor beta chains below all came from one sample that was sequenced in a study of beta chain features in type 1 diabetes. These TCRs' antigens remain unknown. Broader study findings: Within each of all four CD4+ subsets, Type 1 diabetes patients had TCRB CDR3s that were moderately but significantly shorter.

Of the isolated RNA, all was reverse transcribed, and so the sequenced material was expressed TCRB transcripts. TCRdb's copy holds only in-frame clones and misses some; the assay was immunoSEQ multiplex PCR. The sample holds more than 250,000 clones, approximately 25% seen once. Sequencing used naive CD4+ T cells from blood. Receptors originate from a woman younger than 45 with type 1 diabetes.

The sample holds a few counts of this clone. This rearrangement joins TRBV4-1 to TRBJ2-3; 8 bases align to TRBD2. Trimming cost V 0 bases and J 6 bases; bases outside gene matches: 11. Looked up from germline, CDR1 is MGHRA and CDR2 is YSYEKL. The CDR3 consists of 17 residues. The DNA of the CDR3 is TGCGCCAGCAGCCAAGATAGCGGAGCGGGAGAGGTTGATACGCAGTATTTT. Protein product: CASSQDSGAGEVDTQYF.

This clone turned up a few times. V usage is TRBV28 and J usage is TRBJ2-1, with a tentative D call TRBD2 (5 bases). CDR1 MDHEN and CDR2 SYDVKM come from the germline V gene. The CDR3 totals 14 residues. V was shortened by 6 bases and J by 14 bases, with 23 bases between the two germline ends. CDR3 sequence reads: CASSPHGLRRPKFF. The CDR3 coding sequence is TGTGCCAGCAGCCCCCATGGACTTCGGCGGCCCAAGTTCTTC. Full variable domain (rest looked up from reference TRBV28 and TRBJ2-1): DVKVTQSSRYLVKRTGEKVFLECVQDMDHENMFWYRQDPGLGLRLIYFSYDVKMKEKGDIPEGYSVSREKKERFSLILESASTNQTSMYLCASSPHGLRRPKFFGPGTRLTVL.

The V gene is TRBV5-1, the J gene TRBJ2-3, with D maybe TRBD1 (7 bases). The CDR3 contains 16 residues. The V end was cut by 4 bases, the J end by 2 bases, with 17 bases between. The germline CDR1 and CDR2 sequences are SGHRS and YFSETQ. The CDR3 DNA reads TGCGCCAGCAGCCGCGGGGACAGAATACTCACAGATACGCAGTATTTT. Its protein product is CASSRGDRILTDTQYF.

The rearrangement joins TRBV4-1 to TRBJ2-1; the match to TRBD2 covers 15 bases. From germline, CDR1 is MGHRA and CDR2 YSYEKL. The CDR3 is made up of 17 amino acids. With 3 bases clipped from V and 6 bases from J, the junction kept 6 bases outside the gene matches. CDR3 amino acids: CASSQGTSGRIGNEQFF. The CDR3 bases are TGCGCCAGCAGCCAGGGGACTAGCGGGAGGATTGGCAATGAGCAGTTCTTC.

V is TRBV5-1 and J is TRBJ2-1; D unclear. CDR1 is SGHRS, CDR2 YFSETQ, per germline. Trimming pared 4 bases from V and 7 bases from J, leaving 6 bases between. The CDR3 covers 11 residues. The CDR3 DNA follows: TGCGCCAGCAGCATCCAAAATGAGCAGTTCTTC. Protein product: CASSIQNEQFF.

This clone came up a few times. The genes are TRBV7-2 and TRBJ1-2; D gene ambiguous. Per germline, CDR1 SGHTA and CDR2 FQGNSA. CDR3 size: 13 residues. Trimming pared 1 base from V and 3 bases from J, leaving 6 bases between. In nucleotides, the CDR3 is TGTGCCAGCAGCTTAGGCCAGGACTATGGCTACACCTTC. Amino acids: CASSLGQDYGYTF.

With regard to this clone: One junction end does not reproduce the germline sequence, and a read error may be involved. The chain joins TRBV10-3 to TRBJ1-2; TRBD1 aligns across 8 bases. The CDR3 length is 14 residues. Germline V lookup: CDR1 ENHRY, CDR2 SYGVKD. DNA for the CDR3: TGTGCCATCGGTGACCGGGACAGGACCTATGGCTACACCTTC. Protein sequence: CAIGDRDRTYGYTF.

This clone has only a few counts. CDR3 in amino acids: CASSPWSEGQETQYF. The CDR3 DNA is TGTGCCAGCAGCCCTTGGTCAGAGGGCCAAGAGACCCAGTACTTC. The chain carries TRBV11-2 and TRBJ2-5; TRBD2 might be the D (5 bases). The V end was cut by 5 bases, the J end by 1 base, with 14 bases between. CDR3 length equals 15 residues. Germline V lookup: CDR1 SGHAT, CDR2 FQNNGV.

This clone appeared a few times. The V call is TRBV29-1, the J call TRBJ1-2, with 7 positions matching TRBD1. Germline CDR1 is SQVTM and CDR2 is ANQGSEA. The CDR3 length is 11 residues. V lost 7 bases and J lost 8; bases outside the gene matches: 7. CDR3 in amino acids: CSEDRAGGYTF. CDR3 DNA sequence: TGCAGCGAAGACAGGGCGGGCGGCTACACCTTC.

CDR3 amino acids: CATSSQGAGETQYF. The CDR3 coding sequence is TGTGCCACCAGCAGCCAGGGGGCGGGAGAGACCCAGTACTTC. The chain joins TRBV15 to TRBJ2-5; 8 bases fit TRBD1. The CDR3 totals 14 residues. V was clipped by 3 bases and J by 4 bases; unmatched bases: 4. Germline V CDR1 and CDR2: LNHNV, YYDKDF (reference sequence).